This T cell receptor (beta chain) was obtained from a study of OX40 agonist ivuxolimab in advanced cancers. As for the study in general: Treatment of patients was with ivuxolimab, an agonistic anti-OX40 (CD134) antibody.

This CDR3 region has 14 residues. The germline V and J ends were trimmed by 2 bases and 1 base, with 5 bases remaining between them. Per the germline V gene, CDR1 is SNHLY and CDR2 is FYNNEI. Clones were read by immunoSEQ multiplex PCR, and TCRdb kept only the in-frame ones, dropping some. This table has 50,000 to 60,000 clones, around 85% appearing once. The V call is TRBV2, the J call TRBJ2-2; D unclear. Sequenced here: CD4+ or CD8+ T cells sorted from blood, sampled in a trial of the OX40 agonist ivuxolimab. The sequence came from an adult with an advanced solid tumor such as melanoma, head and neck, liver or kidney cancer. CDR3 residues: CASSELRNTGELFF. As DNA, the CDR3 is TGTGCCAGCAGTGAATTGCGGAACACCGGGGAGCTGTTTTTT.